This entry concerns a single T cell receptor beta chain. No antigen is known for it. This entry is derived from a study of cytomegalovirus exposure and HLA in healthy donors. Notes on the study in general: In the analysis, some V segments, TRBV6-2 and TRBV6-3 included, were excluded as indistinguishable. It was reported that TCR beta sequences correctly inferred the HLA-A and HLA-B alleles for most subjects.

Germline loops: CDR1 GTSNPN, CDR2 SVGIG (reference sequence). The CDR3 is made up of 13 amino acids. With V trimmed by 3 bases and J by 3 bases, 2 bases remained unmatched. In the PCR, 60 Vbeta and 13 Jbeta primers were used. Here immunoSEQ multiplex PCR was the method, and the copy in TCRdb shows in-frame clones only, minus some. The data contain more than 95,000 clones, about 69% of them singletons. Sequencing used PBMCs. The chain has TRBV30 and TRBJ2-1, with 7 bases that match TRBD1. This clonotype was obtained from a young woman in good health and CMV-seronegative. The CDR3 here is CAWSWDSYNEQFF. CDR3 sequence (DNA): TGTGCCTGGAGCTGGGACAGCTACAATGAGCAGTTCTTC.